The 14 T cell receptor beta chains reported below all come from one sample, sequenced in a study of cytomegalovirus exposure and HLA in healthy donors. PCR primers comprised 60 Vbeta and 13 Jbeta primers. Measured with immunoSEQ multiplex PCR; TCRdb has only the in-frame clones, and not every one. The sample includes about 190,000 clones, roughly 77% of them seen just once. Sequenced: PBMCs. The receptors originated from a young man in good health and CMV-seropositive.

This chain uses TRBV10-1 with TRBJ2-7, with D perhaps matching TRBD2 (6 bases). Per germline, CDR1 WNHNN and CDR2 SYGVQD (reference sequence). Trimming took 0 bases from V and 1 from J, leaving 13 bases between them. The CDR3 is 16 residues long. CDR3: CASSESQTSSSYEQYF. The CDR3 nucleotides read TGCGCCAGCAGTGAGTCCCAGACTAGTTCGTCCTACGAGCAGTACTTC.

This rearrangement joins TRBV4-3 to TRBJ2-1; 9 nucleotides agree with TRBD2. Germline loops: CDR1 LGHNA, CDR2 YSLEER. Unmatched junction bases numbered 11, after V lost 1 base and J lost 7 bases. This CDR3 spans 17 amino acids. CDR3: CASSQVRLAGLGNEQFF. CDR3 nucleotide sequence: TGCGCCAGCAGCCAAGTCCGTCTAGCGGGATTGGGGAATGAGCAGTTCTTC.

For this clone: At one end, the junction sequence differs from germline, possibly due to a read error. The CDR3 DNA sequence: TGTGCCAGCAGCGTAGTTAGCGGCCACACAGATACGCAGTACTTT. Translated: CASSVVSGHTDTQYF. V gene TRBV9 combines with J gene TRBJ2-3; D is perhaps TRBD2 (6 bases). Germline lookup yields CDR1 SGDLS and CDR2 YYNGEE. The CDR3 extends over 15 amino acids.

The chain combines TRBV13 with TRBJ2-5, with D tentatively TRBD2 (6 bases). The V and J ends lost 8 bases and 5 bases respectively, with 12 bases between them. Per germline, CDR1 PRHDT and CDR2 FYEKMQ (reference sequence). This CDR3 has 12 amino acids. CDR3: CASSSGRETQYF. The CDR3 DNA reads TGTGCCAGCTCCTCGGGGAGGGAGACCCAGTACTTC.

The chain couples TRBV15 to TRBJ1-1; D is ambiguous. The germline V gene encodes CDR1 LNHNV and CDR2 YYDKDF (reference sequence). The CDR3 is made up of 15 amino acids. Trimming removed 0 bases at V and 4 bases at J, with 12 bases between. CDR3 sequence (DNA): TGTGCCACCAGCAGAGATCAGTGGAGGAGCACTGAAGCTTTCTTT. Protein product: CATSRDQWRSTEAFF.

The rearrangement joins TRBV7-9 to TRBJ2-2, with D maybe TRBD2 (7 bases). Germline V lookup: CDR1 SEHNR, CDR2 FQNEAQ (reference sequence). The V end was cut by 0 bases, the J end by 3 bases, with 14 bases between. The CDR3 is 17 amino acids. CDR3 amino acids: CASSLARGPFDTGELFF. DNA for the CDR3: TGTGCCAGCAGCTTAGCGCGGGGGCCTTTCGACACCGGGGAGCTGTTTTTT.

This clone was counted a single time. V gene TRBV6-5 combines with J gene TRBJ2-7; 7 positions match TRBD1. The CDR3 covers 14 residues. Germline V gene sequence: CDR1 MNHEY, CDR2 SVGAGI. V gave up 6 bases and J gave up 4 bases; unmatched junction bases: 9. For the CDR3, the DNA is TGTGCCAGCAGAACCGGGGCAGGGGGATACGAGCAGTACTTC. Protein: CASRTGAGGYEQYF.

The rearrangement links TRBV9 to TRBJ2-1; 7 bases line up with TRBD2. The CDR3 sequence is 13 residues long. J was trimmed by 6 bases and V by 2 bases; bases with no gene match: 2. CDR1 is SGDLS and CDR2 is YYNGEE in the germline V gene. The CDR3 is CASSVGGVNEQFF. The DNA for the CDR3 is TGTGCCAGCAGCGTGGGGGGGGTCAATGAGCAGTTCTTC.

The CDR3 region has the DNA TGCGCCAGCAGTGACCGGGAGGGAACCTACGAGCAGTACTTC. Protein: CASSDREGTYEQYF. This rearrangement joins TRBV10-1 to TRBJ2-7; 8 bases are a match to TRBD2. The V segment lost 3 bases and the J segment 2 bases; nucleotides outside the gene matches: 3. Germline loops: CDR1 WNHNN, CDR2 SYGVQD (reference sequence). The length of the CDR3 is 14 residues.

This chain joins TRBV6-6 and TRBJ2-1; tentative D call: TRBD1 (7 bases). Trimming removed 6 bases from V and 6 bases from J, with 21 bases in between. The CDR3 runs to 16 residues. Germline V CDR1 and CDR2: MNHNY, SVGAGI (reference sequence). CDR3 in DNA: TGTGCCAGCAGACAGAGACAGGGAGGATCCGGCAATGAGCAGTTCTTC. Translating gives CASRQRQGGSGNEQFF.

The rearrangement joins TRBV25-1 to TRBJ2-1, with TRBD2 matching 13 bases. Germline CDR1 and CDR2: MGHDK and SYGVNS. This CDR3 contains 17 residues. J lost 8 bases, V lost 2 bases, and 9 bases had no gene match. CDR3 bases: TGTGCCAGCAGTGAACTTTTGGGACTAGCGGGGACGGATGAGCAGTTCTTC. Protein product: CASSELLGLAGTDEQFF. Together with reference TRBV25-1 and TRBJ2-1, the CDR3 gives the full variable domain: EADIYQTPRYLVIGTGKKITLECSQTMGHDKMYWYQQDPGMELHLIHYSYGVNSTEKGDLSSESTVSRIRTEHFPLTLESARPSHTSQYLCASSELLGLAGTDEQFFGPGTRLTVL.

CDR3 amino acids: CASSQTASHYGYTF. The CDR3 nucleotides read TGTGCCAGCAGCCAAACTGCGAGCCACTATGGCTACACCTTC. J is TRBJ1-2 and V is TRBV14; D gene ambiguous. Germline V lookup: CDR1 SGHDN, CDR2 FVKESK. This CDR3 is 14 amino acids long. The V gene lost 2 bases and the J gene lost 3 bases, with 10 bases spanning the gap.

J is TRBJ1-6 and V is TRBV6-5; the D is unclear. The ends were cut back, 6 bases at V and 7 bases at J, with 16 bases in the middle. Germline CDR1 MNHEY, CDR2 SVGAGI. CDR3 length equals 15 residues. The DNA for the CDR3 is TGTGCCAGCAGGCCCCCCGGGATTTTCAATTCACCCCTCCACTTT. Translation: CASRPPGIFNSPLHF.

This clone showed up just once. The rearrangement uses TRBV14 and TRBJ2-3, with 9 bases identical to TRBD1. Germline CDR1 and CDR2: SGHDN and FVKESK. This CDR3 has 16 amino acids. The trim removed 5 bases at V and 5 bases at J, leaving 11 bases unmatched. DNA of the CDR3: TGTGCCAGCAGCTCTAGGACAGGGGACGATGAAGATACGCAGTATTTT. Its translation: CASSSRTGDDEDTQYF.